This T cell receptor beta chain originates from a study of patients and donors after allogeneic stem cell transplantation. TCRdb ran MiXCR on the RT-PCR reads and lists one entry per CDR3 protein. The sample consists of about a million distinct CDR3 sequences, roughly 18% of them appearing once. V lost 3 bases to trimming and J lost 3 bases, with 18 bases between them. Germline CDR1 and CDR2: KGHSH and LQKENI. CDR3 length: 16 amino acids. The TCR was taken from a human donor who was either an allogeneic HSCT recipient or a stem cell or donor lymphocyte infusion donor (not recorded which). It is not recorded whose cells these are; they may come from a transplant donor. Input material: blood, either unsorted or a sorted T cell fraction (not recorded which). The chain has TRBV18 and TRBJ2-7; D possibly matches TRBD1 or TRBD2 (5 bases each). The CDR3, as DNA: TGTGCCAGCTCACCCCTGGGGGTAGGGGCGTTCTACGAGCAGTACTTC. Protein sequence: CASSPLGVGAFYEQYF.